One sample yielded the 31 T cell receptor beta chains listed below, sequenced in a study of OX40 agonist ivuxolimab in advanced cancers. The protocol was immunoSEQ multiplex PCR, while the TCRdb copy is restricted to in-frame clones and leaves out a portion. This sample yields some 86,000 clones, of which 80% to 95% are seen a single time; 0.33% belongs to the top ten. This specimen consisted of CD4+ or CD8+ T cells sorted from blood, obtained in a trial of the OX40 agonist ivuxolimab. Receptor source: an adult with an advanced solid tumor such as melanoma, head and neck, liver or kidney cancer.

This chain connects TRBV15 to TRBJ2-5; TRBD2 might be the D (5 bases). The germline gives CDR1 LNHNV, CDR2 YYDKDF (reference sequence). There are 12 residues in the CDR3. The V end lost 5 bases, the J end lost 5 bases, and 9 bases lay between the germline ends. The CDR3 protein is CATSRGWETQYF. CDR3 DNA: TGTGCCACCAGCCGGGGTTGGGAGACCCAGTACTTC.

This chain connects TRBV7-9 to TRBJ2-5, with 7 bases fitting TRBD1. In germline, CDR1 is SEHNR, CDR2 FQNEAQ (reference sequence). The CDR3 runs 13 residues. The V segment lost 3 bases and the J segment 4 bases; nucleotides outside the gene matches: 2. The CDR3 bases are TGTGCCAGCAGCTTTACAGGGGTAGAGACCCAGTACTTC. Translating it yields CASSFTGVETQYF.

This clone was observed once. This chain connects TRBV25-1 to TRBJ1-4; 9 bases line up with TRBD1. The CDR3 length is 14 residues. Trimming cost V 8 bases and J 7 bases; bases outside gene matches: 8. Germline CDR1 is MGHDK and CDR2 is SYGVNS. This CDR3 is CASGIQGASEKLFF. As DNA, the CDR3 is TGTGCCAGCGGCATACAGGGGGCGAGTGAAAAACTGTTTTTT. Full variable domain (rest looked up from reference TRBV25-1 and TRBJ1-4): EADIYQTPRYLVIGTGKKITLECSQTMGHDKMYWYQQDPGMELHLIHYSYGVNSTEKGDLSSESTVSRIRTEHFPLTLESARPSHTSQYLCASGIQGASEKLFFGSGTQLSVL.

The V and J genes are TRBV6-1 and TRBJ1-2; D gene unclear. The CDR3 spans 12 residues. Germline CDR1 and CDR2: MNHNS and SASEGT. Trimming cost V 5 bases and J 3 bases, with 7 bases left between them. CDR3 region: CASSRRDYGYTF. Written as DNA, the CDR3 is TGTGCCAGCAGTCGGAGGGACTATGGCTACACCTTC.

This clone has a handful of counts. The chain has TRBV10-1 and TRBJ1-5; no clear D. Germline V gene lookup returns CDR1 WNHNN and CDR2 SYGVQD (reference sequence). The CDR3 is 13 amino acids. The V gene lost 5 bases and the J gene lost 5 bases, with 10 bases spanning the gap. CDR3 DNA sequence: TGCGCCAGCAGTCCCCAAGCGGATCAGCCCCAGCATTTT. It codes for CASSPQADQPQHF.

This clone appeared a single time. The CDR3, as DNA: TGTGCCAGCAGTGTACAGGGAAATGAAAAACTGTTTTTT. This gives the protein CASSVQGNEKLFF. The gene calls are TRBV2 and TRBJ1-4; TRBD1 is a possible D gene (6 bases). This CDR3 contains 13 residues. Trimming left V 4 bases short and J 5 bases short, with 8 bases between. Germline V gene sequence: CDR1 SNHLY, CDR2 FYNNEI.

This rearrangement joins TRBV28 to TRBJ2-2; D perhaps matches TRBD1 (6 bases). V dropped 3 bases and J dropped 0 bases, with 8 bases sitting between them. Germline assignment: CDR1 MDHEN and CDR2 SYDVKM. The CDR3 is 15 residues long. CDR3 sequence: CASSFAGANTGELFF. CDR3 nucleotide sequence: TGTGCCAGCAGTTTCGCAGGGGCGAACACCGGGGAGCTGTTTTTT.

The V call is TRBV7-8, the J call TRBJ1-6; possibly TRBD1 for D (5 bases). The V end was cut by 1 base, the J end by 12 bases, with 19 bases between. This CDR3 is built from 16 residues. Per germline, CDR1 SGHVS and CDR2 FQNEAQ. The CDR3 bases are TGTGCCAGCAGCTTAGAGTGGGACGACCCCACGGGACCCCTCCACTTT. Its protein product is CASSLEWDDPTGPLHF.

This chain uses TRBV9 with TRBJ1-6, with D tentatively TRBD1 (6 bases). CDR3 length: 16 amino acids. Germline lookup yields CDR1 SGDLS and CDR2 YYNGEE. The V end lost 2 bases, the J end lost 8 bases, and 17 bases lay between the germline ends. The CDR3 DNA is TGTGCCAGCAGCGTCGGTGGGACAACCGGGGATTCACCCCTCCACTTT. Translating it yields CASSVGGTTGDSPLHF.

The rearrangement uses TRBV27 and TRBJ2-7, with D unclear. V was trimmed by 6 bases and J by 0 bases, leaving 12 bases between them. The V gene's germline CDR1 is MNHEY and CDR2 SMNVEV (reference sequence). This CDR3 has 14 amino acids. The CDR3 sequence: CASSLFVSSYEQYF. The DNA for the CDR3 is TGTGCCAGCAGCCTTTTCGTTAGCTCCTACGAGCAGTACTTC.

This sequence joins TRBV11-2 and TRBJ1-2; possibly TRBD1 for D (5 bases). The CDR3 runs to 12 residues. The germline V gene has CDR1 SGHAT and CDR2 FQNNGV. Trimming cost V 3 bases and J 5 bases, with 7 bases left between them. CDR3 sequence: CASSLAGYGYTF. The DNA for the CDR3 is TGTGCCAGCAGCTTGGCAGGGTATGGCTACACCTTC.

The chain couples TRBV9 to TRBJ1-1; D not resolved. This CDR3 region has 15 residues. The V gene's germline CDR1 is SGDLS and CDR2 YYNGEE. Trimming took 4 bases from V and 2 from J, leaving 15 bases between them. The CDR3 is CASSTLNLINTEAFF. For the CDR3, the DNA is TGTGCCAGCAGCACCCTCAATCTGATCAACACTGAAGCTTTCTTT. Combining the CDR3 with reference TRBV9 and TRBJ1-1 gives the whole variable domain DSGVTQTPKHLITATGQRVTLRCSPRSGDLSVYWYQQSLDQGLQFLIQYYNGEERAKGNILERFSAQQFPDLHSELNLSSLELGDSALYFCASSTLNLINTEAFFGQGTRLTVV.

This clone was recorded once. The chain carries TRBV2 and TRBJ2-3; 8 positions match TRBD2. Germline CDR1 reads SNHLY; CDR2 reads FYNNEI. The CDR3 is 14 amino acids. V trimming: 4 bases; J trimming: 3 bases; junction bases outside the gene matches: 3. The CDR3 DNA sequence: TGTGCCAGCAGTGGAAGCGGGGGTACAGATACGCAGTATTTT. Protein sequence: CASSGSGGTDTQYF.

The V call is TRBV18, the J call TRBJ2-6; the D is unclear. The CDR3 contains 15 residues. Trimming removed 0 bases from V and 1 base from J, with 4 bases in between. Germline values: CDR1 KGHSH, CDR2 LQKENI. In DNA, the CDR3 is TGTGCCAGCTCACCACCCGGGTCTGGGGCCAACGTCCTGACTTTC. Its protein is CASSPPGSGANVLTF.

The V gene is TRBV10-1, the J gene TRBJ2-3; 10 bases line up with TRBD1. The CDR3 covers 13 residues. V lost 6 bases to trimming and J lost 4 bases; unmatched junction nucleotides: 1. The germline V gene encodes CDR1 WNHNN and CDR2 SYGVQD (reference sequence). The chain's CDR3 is CASSGQGADTQYF. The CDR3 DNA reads TGCGCCAGCAGCGGACAGGGGGCAGATACGCAGTATTTT.

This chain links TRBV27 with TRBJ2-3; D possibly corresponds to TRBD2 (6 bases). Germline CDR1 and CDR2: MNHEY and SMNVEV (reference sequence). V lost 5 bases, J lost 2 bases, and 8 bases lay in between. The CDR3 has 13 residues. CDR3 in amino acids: CASSSGLTDTQYF. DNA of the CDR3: TGTGCCAGCAGTAGCGGGCTCACAGATACGCAGTATTTT.

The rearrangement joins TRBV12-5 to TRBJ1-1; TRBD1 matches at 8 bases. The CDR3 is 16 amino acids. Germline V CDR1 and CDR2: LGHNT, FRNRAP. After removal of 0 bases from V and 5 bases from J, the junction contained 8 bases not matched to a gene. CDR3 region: CASGLVLGQGFTEAFF. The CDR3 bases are TGTGCTAGTGGTTTGGTACTAGGACAGGGCTTTACTGAAGCTTTCTTT.

As DNA, the CDR3 is TGCGCCAGCAGCGGACAGGGGTTTGAAAAACTGTTTTTT. This codes for CASSGQGFEKLFF. The rearrangement links TRBV10-2 to TRBJ1-4; TRBD1 aligns across 9 bases. The germline CDR1 and CDR2 sequences are WSHSY and SAAADI. CDR3 size: 13 residues. V lost 6 bases and J lost 7; bases outside the gene matches: 3.

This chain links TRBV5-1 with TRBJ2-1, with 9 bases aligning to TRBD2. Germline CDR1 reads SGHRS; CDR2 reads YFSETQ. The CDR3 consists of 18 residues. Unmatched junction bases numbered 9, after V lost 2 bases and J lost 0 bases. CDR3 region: CASSFDQISGSSYNEQFF. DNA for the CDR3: TGCGCCAGCAGCTTCGATCAGATTAGCGGGAGCTCCTACAATGAGCAGTTCTTC.

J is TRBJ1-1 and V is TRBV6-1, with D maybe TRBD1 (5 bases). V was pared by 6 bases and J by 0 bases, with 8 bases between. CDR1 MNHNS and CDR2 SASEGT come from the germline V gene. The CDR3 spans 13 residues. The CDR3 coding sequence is TGTGCCAGCAGCCGACAGTTGAACACTGAAGCTTTCTTT. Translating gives CASSRQLNTEAFF.

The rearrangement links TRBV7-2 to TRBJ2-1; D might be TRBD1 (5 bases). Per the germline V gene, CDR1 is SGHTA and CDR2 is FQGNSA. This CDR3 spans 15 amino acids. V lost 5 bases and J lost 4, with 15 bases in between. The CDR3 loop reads CTSSPRQGYYNEQFF. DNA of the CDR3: TGTACCAGCAGCCCCCGGCAGGGATATTACAATGAGCAGTTCTTC.

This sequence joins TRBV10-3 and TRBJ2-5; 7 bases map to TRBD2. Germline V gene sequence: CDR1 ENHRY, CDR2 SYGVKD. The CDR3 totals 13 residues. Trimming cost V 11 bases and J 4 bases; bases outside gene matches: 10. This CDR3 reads CAHGPREGETQYF. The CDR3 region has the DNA TGTGCCCACGGACCAAGGGAGGGAGAGACCCAGTACTTC.

The CDR3 protein is CASRRTGGTEAFF. The CDR3 DNA sequence: TGTGCCAGCAGGAGAACAGGGGGCACTGAAGCTTTCTTT. The gene calls are TRBV7-6 and TRBJ1-1; 8 bases align to TRBD1. The germline gives CDR1 SGHVS, CDR2 FNYEAQ. This CDR3 is 13 amino acids long. V gave up 6 bases and J gave up 4 bases; unmatched junction bases: 4.

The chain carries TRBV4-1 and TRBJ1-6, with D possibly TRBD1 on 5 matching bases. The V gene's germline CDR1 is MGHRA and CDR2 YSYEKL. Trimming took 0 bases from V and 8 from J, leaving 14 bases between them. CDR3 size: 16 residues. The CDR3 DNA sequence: TGCGCCAGCAGCCAAGAAGTGCAGGGTTATGATTCACCCCTCCACTTT. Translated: CASSQEVQGYDSPLHF.

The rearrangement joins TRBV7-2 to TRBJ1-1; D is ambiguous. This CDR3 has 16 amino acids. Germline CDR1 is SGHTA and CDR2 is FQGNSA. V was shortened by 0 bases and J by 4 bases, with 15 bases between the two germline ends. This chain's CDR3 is CASSLALTVSATEAFF. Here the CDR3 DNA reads TGTGCCAGCAGCTTAGCGCTAACAGTTTCGGCCACTGAAGCTTTCTTT.

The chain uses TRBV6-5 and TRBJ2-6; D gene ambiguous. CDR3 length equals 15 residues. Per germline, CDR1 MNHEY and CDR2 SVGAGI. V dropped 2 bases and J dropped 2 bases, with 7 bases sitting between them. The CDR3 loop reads CASSYPGAGANVLTF. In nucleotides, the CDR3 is TGTGCCAGCAGTTACCCGGGCGCTGGGGCCAACGTCCTGACTTTC.

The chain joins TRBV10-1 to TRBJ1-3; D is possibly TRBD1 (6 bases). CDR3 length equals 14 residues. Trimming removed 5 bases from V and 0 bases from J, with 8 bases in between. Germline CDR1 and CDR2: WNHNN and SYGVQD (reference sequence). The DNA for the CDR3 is TGCGCCAGCAGTCCGGGACACTCTGGAAACACCATATATTTT. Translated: CASSPGHSGNTIYF.

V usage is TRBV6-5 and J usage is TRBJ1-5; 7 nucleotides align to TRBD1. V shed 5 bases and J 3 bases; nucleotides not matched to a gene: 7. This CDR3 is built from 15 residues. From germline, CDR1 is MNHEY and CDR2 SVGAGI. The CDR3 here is CASSPQGGLNQPQHF. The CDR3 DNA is TGTGCCAGCAGTCCGCAGGGGGGCCTCAATCAGCCCCAGCATTTT.

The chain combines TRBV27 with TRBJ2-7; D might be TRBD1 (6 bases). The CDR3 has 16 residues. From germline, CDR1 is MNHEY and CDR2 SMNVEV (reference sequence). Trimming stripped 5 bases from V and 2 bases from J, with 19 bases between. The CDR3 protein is CASSHPPRGGTYEQYF. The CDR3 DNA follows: TGTGCCAGCAGTCACCCTCCCAGGGGCGGTACCTACGAGCAGTACTTC.

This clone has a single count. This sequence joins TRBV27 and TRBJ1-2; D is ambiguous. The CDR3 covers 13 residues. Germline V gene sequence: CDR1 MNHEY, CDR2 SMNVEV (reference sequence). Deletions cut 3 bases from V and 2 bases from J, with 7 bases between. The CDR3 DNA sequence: TGTGCCAGCAGTTTTACAAGCAACTATGGCTACACCTTC. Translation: CASSFTSNYGYTF.

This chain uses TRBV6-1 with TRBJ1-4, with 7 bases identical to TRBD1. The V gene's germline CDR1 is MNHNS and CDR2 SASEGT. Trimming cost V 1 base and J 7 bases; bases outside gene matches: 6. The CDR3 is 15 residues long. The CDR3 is CASSEGGTASEKLFF. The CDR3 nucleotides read TGTGCCAGCAGTGAAGGCGGGACAGCCTCTGAAAAACTGTTTTTT.